The 26 T cell receptor beta chains presented below share a single source sample, sequenced in a study of siplizumab effects on memory and regulatory T cells. Only in-frame clones appear in the TCRdb table, and some are missing; sequencing was by immunoSEQ multiplex PCR. Found here are some 100,000 clones, around 94% of them singletons; the top ten hold approximately 1.4%. The specimen sequenced was non-Treg CD4+ T cells sorted from blood. These TCRs come from a human donor in good health.

This clone turned up a few times. The chain employs TRBV20-1 and TRBJ1-1; D ambiguous. With 1 base removed from V and 11 bases from J, the gap between germline ends came to 11 bases. Per germline, CDR1 DFQATT and CDR2 SNEGSKA (reference sequence). This CDR3 is 11 amino acids long. CDR3 DNA: TGCAGTGCTAGAGTTGGAGGAAAGGCTTTCTTT. As protein: CSARVGGKAFF.

This clone came up once. V usage is TRBV6-1 and J usage is TRBJ1-1, with D perhaps TRBD1 (6 bases). V gave up 6 bases and J gave up 2 bases, with 16 bases separating them. Germline CDR1 reads MNHNS; CDR2 reads SASEGT. This CDR3 comprises 15 residues. CDR3 bases: TGTGCCAGCAGGGTACGAACAGGGCAAAACACTGAAGCTTTCTTT. Amino acid sequence: CASRVRTGQNTEAFF.

The chain combines TRBV28 with TRBJ2-7; TRBD2 is a possible D gene (6 bases). V lost 8 bases, J lost 1 base, and 9 bases lay in between. Germline CDR1 reads MDHEN; CDR2 reads SYDVKM. The CDR3 is 12 residues long. CDR3: CASGRMSYEQYF. CDR3 DNA sequence: TGTGCCAGCGGGAGGATGTCCTACGAGCAGTACTTC.

The chain is built from TRBV2 and TRBJ2-1; no firm D call. This CDR3 comprises 14 residues. The V end was cut by 3 bases, the J end by 4 bases, with 10 bases between. The germline CDR1 and CDR2 sequences are SNHLY and FYNNEI. CDR3 protein: CASSEKVSYNEQFF. CDR3 in DNA: TGTGCCAGCAGTGAGAAGGTATCGTACAATGAGCAGTTCTTC.

This sequence joins TRBV27 and TRBJ2-1; no clear D. Per the germline V gene, CDR1 is MNHEY and CDR2 is SMNVEV (reference sequence). The CDR3 loop spans 17 amino acids. Trimming pared 5 bases from V and 4 bases from J, leaving 21 bases between. CDR3: CASSPITDTRSYNEQFF. The CDR3 DNA is TGTGCCAGCAGTCCGATCACCGACACACGTAGTTACAATGAGCAGTTCTTC.

The V gene is TRBV18, the J gene TRBJ1-5, with 8 bases fitting TRBD1. The germline V gene encodes CDR1 KGHSH and CDR2 LQKENI. CDR3 length: 14 amino acids. The trim removed 3 bases at V and 5 bases at J, leaving 3 bases unmatched. CDR3 DNA: TGTGCCAGCTCACCCCAGACAGGGGATCAGCCCCAGCATTTT. Translation gives CASSPQTGDQPQHF.

The chain is built from TRBV5-1 and TRBJ2-5; D remains ambiguous. Per germline, CDR1 SGHRS and CDR2 YFSETQ. V was trimmed by 0 bases and J by 1 base, leaving 7 bases between them. The CDR3 extends over 14 amino acids. For the CDR3, the DNA is TGCGCCAGCAGCTTGGAGGCAACCCAAGAGACCCAGTACTTC. Translating it yields CASSLEATQETQYF.

The genes are TRBV2 and TRBJ2-5; 7 bases line up with TRBD2. CDR3 length: 13 residues. The ends lost 10 bases at V and 1 base at J; junction bases unmatched: 6. Germline V gives CDR1 SNHLY, CDR2 FYNNEI. The CDR3 reads CATERGLQETQYF. CDR3 nucleotide sequence: TGTGCCACCGAGCGGGGCCTCCAAGAGACCCAGTACTTC.

V gene TRBV6-5 combines with J gene TRBJ2-3; 9 bases map to TRBD1. CDR3 length equals 15 residues. Germline lookup yields CDR1 MNHEY and CDR2 SVGAGI. V lost 4 bases and J lost 4; bases outside the gene matches: 6. The CDR3 here is CASSSDRGGADTQYF. The CDR3 coding sequence is TGTGCCAGCAGTTCGGACAGGGGTGGCGCAGATACGCAGTATTTT.

The chain recombines TRBV27 with TRBJ1-1; D is uncertain. V gave up 8 bases and J gave up 1 base, with 11 bases separating them. Germline V gene sequence: CDR1 MNHEY, CDR2 SMNVEV (reference sequence). The CDR3 runs 13 residues. The CDR3 DNA sequence: TGTGCCAGCGGTAAAAAGGGGAACACTGAAGCTTTCTTT. This encodes CASGKKGNTEAFF.

The chain links TRBV6-6 to TRBJ1-3; a possible D gene is TRBD1 (6 bases). There are 15 residues in the CDR3. The germline V gene has CDR1 MNHNY and CDR2 SVGAGI (reference sequence). V was cut by 7 bases and J by 4 bases, with 17 bases left in between. Here the CDR3 DNA reads TGTGCCAGCACCCCGGGGGGCGTGTCGGGAAACACCATATATTTT. Translating gives CASTPGGVSGNTIYF.

The rearrangement joins TRBV4-1 to TRBJ2-6, with 9 bases that match TRBD1. The CDR3 totals 18 residues. Trimming cost V 4 bases and J 11 bases; bases outside gene matches: 18. CDR1 MGHRA and CDR2 YSYEKL come from the germline V gene. CDR3 loop: CASSPSLGQGPPQHVLTF. For the CDR3, the DNA is TGCGCCAGCAGCCCCTCGTTGGGACAGGGCCCTCCTCAGCACGTCCTGACTTTC.

The V call is TRBV28, the J call TRBJ2-7; D gene unclear. The germline gives CDR1 MDHEN, CDR2 SYDVKM. V lost 7 bases, J lost 6 bases, and 13 bases lay in between. The CDR3 runs to 12 residues. The CDR3 DNA reads TGTGCCAGCAACTCCCGGGTCGTCGAGCAGTACTTC. Translating gives CASNSRVVEQYF.

This clone was detected once. The J gene is TRBJ2-7, the V gene TRBV30; possibly TRBD1 or TRBD2 for D (6 bases each). The CDR3 has 14 amino acids. Germline V CDR1 and CDR2: GTSNPN, SVGIG (reference sequence). V was shortened by 1 base and J by 8 bases, with 18 bases between the two germline ends. CDR3 bases: TGTGCCTGGAGTGGCGGGACAAGTCTACGACAGCAGTACTTC. It translates to CAWSGGTSLRQQYF.

CDR3 loop: CAWSRRGTGNTIYF. The CDR3 region has the DNA TGTGCCTGGAGTCGAAGGGGGACTGGAAACACCATATATTTT. The rearrangement links TRBV30 to TRBJ1-3, with D possibly matching TRBD1 (6 bases). V lost 2 bases and J lost 2, with 10 bases in between. CDR1 is GTSNPN, CDR2 SVGIG, per germline (reference sequence). This CDR3 is 14 amino acids long.

The chain joins TRBV19 to TRBJ2-2, with D uncertain. Germline V gene lookup returns CDR1 LNHDA and CDR2 SQIVND (reference sequence). The CDR3 is made up of 16 amino acids. V lost 7 bases and J lost 2, with 17 bases in between. CDR3 region: CASKRSEVGNTGELFF. The CDR3 DNA sequence: TGTGCCAGTAAGAGATCAGAGGTTGGTAACACCGGGGAGCTGTTTTTT.

Concerning this clone itself: Compared with germline, one end of the junction differs, possibly owing to a read error. The chain couples TRBV18 to TRBJ2-3, with 8 nucleotides matching TRBD1. Germline CDR1 is KGHSH and CDR2 is LQKENI. This CDR3 has 16 residues. CDR3 in DNA: TGTGCCAGCTCTCCACGAGGACAGGGACGTACCGATACGCAGTATTTT. Its protein is CASSPRGQGRTDTQYF.

This chain links TRBV30 with TRBJ2-3; no clear D. The germline V and J ends were trimmed by 4 bases and 6 bases, with 14 bases remaining between them. The CDR3 runs to 13 residues. Germline V gene data show CDR1 as GTSNPN and CDR2 as SVGIG (reference sequence). In DNA form, the CDR3 reads TGTGCCTGGACCCACCCTGGGCCGGATACGCAGTATTTT. Its protein is CAWTHPGPDTQYF.

The chain employs TRBV30 and TRBJ1-1; unclear D gene. The germline V gene encodes CDR1 GTSNPN and CDR2 SVGIG (reference sequence). There are 13 residues in the CDR3. CDR3 coding DNA: TGTGTATGGGTGGCGTACCCGAACACTGAAGCTTTCTTT. As protein: CVWVAYPNTEAFF.

The rearrangement joins TRBV28 to TRBJ2-7, with TRBD1 matching over 11 bases. Trimming removed 5 bases from V and 6 bases from J; junction bases left unmatched: 9. Germline V gene lookup returns CDR1 MDHEN and CDR2 SYDVKM. This CDR3 is built from 15 residues. The CDR3 sequence is CASSPSGQGVLEQYF. CDR3 bases: TGTGCCAGCAGTCCGTCGGGACAGGGGGTACTCGAGCAGTACTTC.

This chain joins TRBV6-6 and TRBJ2-1; 10 nucleotides align to TRBD2. The CDR3 extends over 15 amino acids. Germline values: CDR1 MNHNY, CDR2 SVGAGI (reference sequence). J lost 5 bases, V lost 6 bases, and 7 bases had no gene match. CDR3 coding DNA: TGTGCCAGCAGCAACAGGCTAGCGGGGGACAATGAGCAGTTCTTC. Protein sequence: CASSNRLAGDNEQFF.

This chain connects TRBV28 to TRBJ2-7, with TRBD2 as a possible D gene (6 bases). Deletions cut 4 bases from V and 0 bases from J, with 13 bases between. The CDR3 extends over 15 amino acids. Germline V gene sequence: CDR1 MDHEN, CDR2 SYDVKM. CDR3 region: CASSWVAEHSYEQYF. The CDR3 nucleotides read TGTGCCAGCAGTTGGGTAGCGGAGCACTCCTACGAGCAGTACTTC.

This chain links TRBV10-1 with TRBJ1-1; D unresolved. This CDR3 is 13 amino acids long. The V end lost 6 bases, the J end lost 1 base, and 9 bases lay between the germline ends. CDR1 WNHNN and CDR2 SYGVQD come from the germline V gene (reference sequence). CDR3 in amino acids: CASRMSKNTEAFF. The DNA for the CDR3 is TGCGCCAGCAGGATGAGTAAGAACACTGAAGCTTTCTTT.

The V and J genes are TRBV6-4 and TRBJ2-7, with D perhaps TRBD2 (5 bases). V lost 5 bases and J lost 3, with 11 bases in between. Looked up from germline, CDR1 is MRHNA and CDR2 is SNTAGT. The CDR3 length is 13 residues. The CDR3 DNA is TGTGCCAGCAGTCGCGAACTAGACTACGAGCAGTACTTC. This sequence encodes CASSRELDYEQYF.

This clone was picked up one time. The chain carries TRBV4-1 and TRBJ2-5, with 9 positions matching TRBD1. From germline, CDR1 is MGHRA and CDR2 YSYEKL. This CDR3 region has 17 residues. V was clipped by 0 bases and J by 5 bases; unmatched bases: 10. Written as DNA, the CDR3 is TGCGCCAGCAGCCAAGAATTGGTCTTAGGGACAGGGGAGACCCAGTACTTC. The encoded protein is CASSQELVLGTGETQYF.

The chain has TRBV2 and TRBJ1-5; D remains unclear. CDR1 and CDR2 (germline): SNHLY, FYNNEI. This CDR3 contains 15 residues. V was clipped by 7 bases and J by 0 bases, with 13 bases between them. CDR3 nucleotide sequence: TGTGCCAGCAAGGAGGCAGTACATAGCAATCAGCCCCAGCATTTT. Translating it yields CASKEAVHSNQPQHF.